Below, 24 T cell receptor beta chains from the same sample are listed, as sequenced in a study of a mutant IDH1 vaccine in newly diagnosed glioma. Time point denoted: week 23, last vaccination. Topical imiquimod was applied with each vaccine dose, which held 300 ug of mutant IDH1 20-mer peptide. The antigens of these receptors remain unknown. Assay: immunoSEQ multiplex PCR; the TCRdb copy retains only in-frame clones and omits some. Found here are roughly 30,000 clones, 82% of them singletons; the top ten hold about 15%. This specimen consisted of PBMCs, obtained from a glioma patient whose treatment included an IDH1 peptide vaccine. The origin of the receptors is a young woman with glioma.

The chain combines TRBV5-5 with TRBJ1-6; 8 positions match TRBD1. There are 15 residues in the CDR3. Losses at the gene ends were 1 base for V and 7 bases for J; bases not matched to a gene: 4. Germline V gives CDR1 SGHKS, CDR2 YYEKEE (reference sequence). The CDR3 reads CASSLRTGPNSPLHF. The CDR3 DNA reads as TGTGCCAGCAGCTTGAGGACAGGGCCGAATTCACCCCTCCACTTT.

The V call is TRBV9, the J call TRBJ1-2; no definite D call. The germline V gene encodes CDR1 SGDLS and CDR2 YYNGEE. This CDR3 is 13 amino acids long. V was trimmed by 2 bases and J by 4 bases, leaving 9 bases between them. The CDR3, as DNA: TGTGCCAGCAGCGTGATCGATGGCTATGGCTACACCTTC. This encodes CASSVIDGYGYTF.

V is TRBV10-1 and J is TRBJ2-5, with 7 bases that match TRBD2. The J segment lost 3 bases and the V segment lost 6 bases, leaving 4 bases of the junction unmatched. Germline CDR1 and CDR2: WNHNN and SYGVQD (reference sequence). CDR3 length equals 13 residues. As DNA, the CDR3 is TGCGCCAGCAGCGGGACTACCAAAGAGACCCAGTACTTC. Translating gives CASSGTTKETQYF.

This sequence joins TRBV2 and TRBJ1-1; 9 bases are a match to TRBD1. Unmatched junction bases numbered 17, after V lost 7 bases and J lost 8 bases. Germline lookup yields CDR1 SNHLY and CDR2 FYNNEI. The CDR3 extends over 16 amino acids. This CDR3 is CASKVASGTGWKEAFF. The DNA of the CDR3 is TGTGCCAGCAAGGTTGCCTCCGGGACAGGGTGGAAGGAAGCTTTCTTT.

In this sample, this clone turned up a few times. The chain uses TRBV7-8 and TRBJ1-1; D might be TRBD1 (6 bases). Germline V gene sequence: CDR1 SGHVS, CDR2 FQNEAQ. The CDR3 length is 15 residues. The V end was cut by 1 base, the J end by 1 base, with 10 bases between. For the CDR3, the DNA is TGTGCCAGCAGCTTAGGGGGGGCGCCGAACACTGAAGCTTTCTTT. Translated: CASSLGGAPNTEAFF.

This clone was detected only a few times. This chain links TRBV29-1 with TRBJ1-2; D remains ambiguous. The V end lost 6 bases, the J end lost 9 bases, and 5 bases lay between the germline ends. The CDR3 runs to 8 residues. Germline CDR1 SQVTM, CDR2 ANQGSEA. DNA of the CDR3: TGCAGCGTGGGGAGCTACACCTTC. Protein product: CSVGSYTF.

The chain has TRBV6-1 and TRBJ1-5; a weak D match, TRBD1 (5 bases). The CDR3 contains 15 residues. The V gene lost 4 bases and the J gene lost 5 bases, with 15 bases spanning the gap. Germline loops: CDR1 MNHNS, CDR2 SASEGT. The CDR3 loop is CASSAREGSDQPQHF. DNA for the CDR3: TGTGCCAGCAGTGCCCGGGAGGGGTCGGATCAGCCCCAGCATTTT.

The rearrangement uses TRBV10-3 and TRBJ1-1, with 10 nucleotides matching TRBD1. The V and J ends lost 7 bases and 5 bases, in that order; junction bases with no gene match: 4. CDR3 length: 13 residues. CDR1 is ENHRY and CDR2 is SYGVKD in the germline V gene. In DNA, the CDR3 is TGTGCCATCACCCCGGGACAGGGGACTGAAGCTTTCTTT. This gives the protein CAITPGQGTEAFF.

J is TRBJ2-7 and V is TRBV4-1, with D maybe TRBD1 (6 bases). The CDR3 length is 14 residues. The ends were cut back, 4 bases at V and 3 bases at J, with 13 bases in the middle. Germline CDR1 is MGHRA and CDR2 is YSYEKL. For the CDR3, the DNA is TGCGCCAGCAGCCCTATTAACAGGGTCTACGAGCAGTACTTC. Protein sequence: CASSPINRVYEQYF.

This chain links TRBV4-1 with TRBJ1-1; D uncertain. CDR1 is MGHRA and CDR2 is YSYEKL in the germline V gene. The CDR3 runs 14 residues. Trimming shortened V by 0 bases and J by 0 bases, and 5 bases separated the two germline ends. The CDR3 is CASSQDSLNTEAFF. The CDR3 coding sequence is TGCGCCAGCAGCCAAGACAGCTTGAACACTGAAGCTTTCTTT.

CDR3 in DNA: TGTGCCAGCAGCACAGCCGGTGCCCCTAACTATGGCTACACCTTC. It is translated as CASSTAGAPNYGYTF. The chain is built from TRBV7-9 and TRBJ1-2; no reliable D call. The CDR3 sequence is 15 residues long. Trimming removed 5 bases at V and 0 bases at J, with 13 bases between. Germline CDR1 SEHNR, CDR2 FQNEAQ (reference sequence).

This sequence joins TRBV2 and TRBJ1-6, with D possibly matching TRBD1 (5 bases). The V end lost 7 bases, the J end lost 4 bases, and 8 bases lay between the germline ends. The germline gives CDR1 SNHLY, CDR2 FYNNEI. This CDR3 has 13 amino acids. This CDR3 is CASIGGYNSPLHF. The CDR3 nucleotides read TGTGCCAGCATCGGGGGGTATAATTCACCCCTCCACTTT.

The chain uses TRBV7-2 and TRBJ1-2, with 7 bases fitting TRBD1. V dropped 3 bases and J dropped 3; count of bases not matched to a gene: 4. The CDR3 is 14 residues long. CDR1 and CDR2 from the germline V gene are SGHTA and FQGNSA. CDR3 nucleotide sequence: TGTGCCAGCAGCTTTCAGGGGGGGTACTATGGCTACACCTTC. Its protein is CASSFQGGYYGYTF.

About this clone: At one end the junction does not follow the germline gene, possibly because of a read error. In DNA form, the CDR3 reads TGTGCCTGGAGGGGTAATGAAGAACTGTTTTTT. Its protein product is CAWRGNEELFF. The gene calls are TRBV30 and TRBJ1-4; D ambiguous. This CDR3 is built from 11 residues. The germline gives CDR1 GTSNPN, CDR2 SVGIG (reference sequence).

The chain employs TRBV5-1 and TRBJ2-7; D ambiguous. This CDR3 has 15 amino acids. The germline CDR1 and CDR2 sequences are SGHRS and YFSETQ. Trimming left V 4 bases short and J 3 bases short, with 17 bases between. Written as DNA, the CDR3 is TGCGCCAGCAGCAATCGGGCCAGTTACAACTACGAGCAGTACTTC. Protein product: CASSNRASYNYEQYF.

The chain couples TRBV10-3 to TRBJ2-1; 11 bases agree with TRBD2. CDR1 and CDR2 from the germline V gene are ENHRY and SYGVKD. This CDR3 is 14 amino acids long. The trim removed 5 bases at V and 4 bases at J, leaving 1 base unmatched. CDR3 coding DNA: TGTGCCATCAGTTTAGCGGGGGGGTACAATGAGCAGTTCTTC. It encodes CAISLAGGYNEQFF.

V and J are TRBV30 and TRBJ1-1, with 7 positions matching TRBD1. This CDR3 spans 12 amino acids. Germline-derived CDR1 and CDR2 are GTSNPN and SVGIG (reference sequence). V gave up 3 bases and J gave up 7 bases; unmatched junction bases: 5. The CDR3 region is CAWRGDRNEAFF. In DNA form, the CDR3 reads TGTGCCTGGAGAGGGGACAGAAATGAAGCTTTCTTT.

The rearrangement links TRBV6-1 to TRBJ2-7; TRBD1 matches 8 bases. Germline V CDR1 and CDR2: MNHNS, SASEGT. With V trimmed by 7 bases and J by 2 bases, 4 bases remained unmatched. The CDR3 runs 13 residues. DNA of the CDR3: TGTGCCAGCACGGACAGGGCTCCCTACGAGCAGTACTTC. The encoded protein is CASTDRAPYEQYF.

V is TRBV30 and J is TRBJ2-3, with TRBD2 identical over 13 bases. V gave up 4 bases and J gave up 4 bases; unmatched junction bases: 8. The CDR3 runs 16 residues. From germline, CDR1 is GTSNPN and CDR2 SVGIG (reference sequence). This CDR3 reads CAWTRLAGGFADTQYF. Written as DNA, the CDR3 is TGTGCCTGGACCCGACTAGCGGGGGGTTTCGCAGATACGCAGTATTTT.

This chain links TRBV13 with TRBJ1-1; 8 bases are a match to TRBD1. CDR1 and CDR2 from the germline V gene are PRHDT and FYEKMQ (reference sequence). The CDR3 length is 16 residues. The V segment lost 1 base and the J segment 4 bases; nucleotides outside the gene matches: 8. CDR3 coding DNA: TGTGCCAGCAGCTTAGAGGGACAGGAAGATTCCACTGAAGCTTTCTTT. The encoded protein is CASSLEGQEDSTEAFF.

The J gene is TRBJ1-2, the V gene TRBV15; D call uncertain. This CDR3 is built from 12 residues. The V gene's germline CDR1 is LNHNV and CDR2 YYDKDF (reference sequence). Trimming removed 0 bases at V and 10 bases at J, with 9 bases between. CDR3 residues: CATSRDTGLYTF. As DNA, the CDR3 is TGTGCCACCAGCAGAGATACCGGACTCTACACCTTC.

The CDR3 here is CASSLDGNSNYGYTF. The CDR3 bases are TGTGCCAGCAGCTTAGACGGGAACTCAAACTATGGCTACACCTTC. V gene TRBV7-2 combines with J gene TRBJ1-2; no reliable D call. The CDR3 has 15 amino acids. Germline CDR1 reads SGHTA; CDR2 reads FQGNSA. V was pared by 1 base and J by 2 bases, with 11 bases between.

This clone showed up just a few times. The V gene is TRBV6-5, the J gene TRBJ1-1; the D gene is possibly TRBD1 (5 bases). CDR1 MNHEY and CDR2 SVGAGI come from the germline V gene. This CDR3 spans 15 amino acids. Trimming left V 6 bases short and J 1 base short, with 15 bases between. The CDR3 reads CASRRPGPRNTEAFF. For the CDR3, the DNA is TGTGCCAGCAGGCGCCCGGGACCTAGGAACACTGAAGCTTTCTTT.

Written as DNA, the CDR3 is TGTGCCAGCAGCCCAGCGGGGGAAAAACTGTTTTTT. Residues: CASSPAGEKLFF. This chain links TRBV7-6 with TRBJ1-4; D gene unclear. Germline CDR1 SGHVS, CDR2 FNYEAQ. The CDR3 has 12 residues. V lost 5 bases to trimming and J lost 8 bases, with 9 bases between them.